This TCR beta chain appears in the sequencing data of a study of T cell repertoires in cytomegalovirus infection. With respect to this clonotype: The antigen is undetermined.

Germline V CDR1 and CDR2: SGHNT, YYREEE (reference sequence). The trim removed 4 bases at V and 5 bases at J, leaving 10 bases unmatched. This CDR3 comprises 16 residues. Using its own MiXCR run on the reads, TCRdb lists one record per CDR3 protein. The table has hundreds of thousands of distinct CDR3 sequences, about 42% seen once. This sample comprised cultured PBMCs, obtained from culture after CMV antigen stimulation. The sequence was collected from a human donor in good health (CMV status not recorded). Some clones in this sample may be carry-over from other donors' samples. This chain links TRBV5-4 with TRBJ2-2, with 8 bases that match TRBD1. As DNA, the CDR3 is TGTGCCAGCAGCCCGGATCCAGGGGGCCGAACCGGGGAGCTGTTTTTT. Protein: CASSPDPGGRTGELFF.